This T cell receptor beta chain was captured by sequencing in a study of blood T cell repertoires in COVID-19. The CDR3 length is 16 residues. Germline V lookup: CDR1 LNHNV, CDR2 YYDKDF (reference sequence). Trimming shortened V by 0 bases and J by 3 bases, and 15 bases separated the two germline ends. Here immunoSEQ multiplex PCR was the method, and the copy in TCRdb shows in-frame clones only, minus some. The sample lists about 210,000 clones; 83% were seen once. This receptor was taken from a woman aged 50 to 60 with acute or convalescent COVID-19. The genes are TRBV15 and TRBJ2-7; D unresolved. Source material: peripheral blood. The CDR3 protein is CATSRDLWARDYEQYF. The CDR3 bases are TGTGCCACCAGCAGAGACCTTTGGGCCCGAGACTACGAGCAGTACTTC. Full variable domain (rest looked up from reference TRBV15 and TRBJ2-7): DAMVIQNPRYQVTQFGKPVTLSCSQTLNHNVMYWYQQKSSQAPKLLFHYYDKDFNNEADTPDNFQSRRPNTSFCFLDIRSPGLGDTAMYLCATSRDLWARDYEQYFGPGTRLTVT.